This TCR beta chain was obtained from a study of blood T cell repertoires in COVID-19. About the research overall: Samples taken during acute and convalescent COVID-19 were collected in the United States, Italy and Spain. Sample material is recorded as cDNA or gDNA derived from T cells, B-cell-depleted T cells, or PBMCs.

Under the authors' procedure: Estimates of nucleated cell counts were drawn from the amplification of reference gene primers. Clones were read by immunoSEQ multiplex PCR, and TCRdb kept only the in-frame ones, dropping some. Clone size and V and J calls were adopted from that table, with D and trimming inferred from the DNA. The sample carries some 180,000 clones, about three quarters recorded once. The CDR3 is 15 amino acids. Germline values: CDR1 SGHRS, CDR2 YFSETQ. The ends lost 4 bases at V and 3 bases at J; junction bases unmatched: 6. This clone was seen more than once but under ten times. Sequencing input: peripheral blood. This clonotype was sampled from a woman of 80 years or more with active or convalescent COVID-19. V usage is TRBV5-1 and J usage is TRBJ1-1; 10 bases fit TRBD1. As DNA, the CDR3 is TGCGCCAGCAGCAGACGACAGGGGGCGGACACTGAAGCTTTCTTT. Amino acids: CASSRRQGADTEAFF. Full variable domain (remainder filled in from reference TRBV5-1 and TRBJ1-1): KAGVTQTPRYLIKTRGQQVTLSCSPISGHRSVSWYQQTPGQGLQFLFEYFSETQRNKGNFPGRFSGRQFSNSRSEMNVSTLELGDSALYLCASSRRQGADTEAFFGQGTRLTVV.